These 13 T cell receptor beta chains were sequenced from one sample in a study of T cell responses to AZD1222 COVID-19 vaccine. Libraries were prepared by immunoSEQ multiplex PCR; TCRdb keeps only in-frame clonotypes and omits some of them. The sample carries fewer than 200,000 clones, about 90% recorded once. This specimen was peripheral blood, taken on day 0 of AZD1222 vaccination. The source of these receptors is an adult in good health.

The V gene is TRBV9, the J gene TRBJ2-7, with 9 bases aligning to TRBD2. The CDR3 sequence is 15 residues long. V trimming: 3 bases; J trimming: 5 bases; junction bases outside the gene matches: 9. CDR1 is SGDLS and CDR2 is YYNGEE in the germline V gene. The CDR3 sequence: CASSGGLAVGNEQYF. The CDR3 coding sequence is TGTGCCAGCAGCGGGGGACTAGCTGTAGGAAACGAGCAGTACTTC.

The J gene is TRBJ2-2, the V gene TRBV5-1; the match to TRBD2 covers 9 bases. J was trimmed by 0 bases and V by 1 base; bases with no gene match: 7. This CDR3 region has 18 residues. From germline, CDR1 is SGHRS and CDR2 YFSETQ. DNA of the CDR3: TGCGCCAGCAGCTTGTCCCTTCAGCGGGGGGCGAACACCGGGGAGCTGTTTTTT. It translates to CASSLSLQRGANTGELFF.

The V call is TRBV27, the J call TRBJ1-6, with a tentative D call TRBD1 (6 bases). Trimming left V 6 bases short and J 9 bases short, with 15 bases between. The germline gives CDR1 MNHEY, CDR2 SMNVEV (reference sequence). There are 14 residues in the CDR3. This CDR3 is CASSPAGASSPLHF. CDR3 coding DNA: TGTGCCAGCAGCCCGGCGGGGGCTAGTTCACCCCTCCACTTT.

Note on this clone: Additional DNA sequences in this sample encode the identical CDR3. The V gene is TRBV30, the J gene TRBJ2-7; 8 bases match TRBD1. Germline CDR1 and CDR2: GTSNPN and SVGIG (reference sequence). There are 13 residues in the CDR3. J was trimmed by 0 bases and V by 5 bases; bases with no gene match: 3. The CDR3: CAWGQGSSYEQYF. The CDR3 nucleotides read TGTGCCTGGGGACAGGGTAGCTCCTACGAGCAGTACTTC.

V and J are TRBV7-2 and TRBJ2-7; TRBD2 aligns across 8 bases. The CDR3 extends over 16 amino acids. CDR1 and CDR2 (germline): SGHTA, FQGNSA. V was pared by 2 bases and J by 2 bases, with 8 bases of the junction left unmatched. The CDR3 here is CASSLYTPGGPYEQYF. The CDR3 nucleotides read TGTGCCAGCAGCTTATACACCCCGGGAGGGCCCTACGAGCAGTACTTC.

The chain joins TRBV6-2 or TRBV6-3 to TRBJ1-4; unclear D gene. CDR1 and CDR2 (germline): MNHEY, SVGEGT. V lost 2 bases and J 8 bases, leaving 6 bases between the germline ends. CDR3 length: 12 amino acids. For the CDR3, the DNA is TGTGCCAGCAGTTACATCAGAGAAAAACTGTTTTTT. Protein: CASSYIREKLFF.

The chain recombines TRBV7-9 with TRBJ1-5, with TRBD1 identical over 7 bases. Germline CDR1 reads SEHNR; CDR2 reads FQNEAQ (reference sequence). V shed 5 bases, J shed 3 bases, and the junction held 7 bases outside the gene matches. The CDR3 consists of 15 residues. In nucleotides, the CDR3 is TGTGCCAGCAGCATAGGACAGGCGGCCAATCAGCCCCAGCATTTT. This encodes CASSIGQAANQPQHF.

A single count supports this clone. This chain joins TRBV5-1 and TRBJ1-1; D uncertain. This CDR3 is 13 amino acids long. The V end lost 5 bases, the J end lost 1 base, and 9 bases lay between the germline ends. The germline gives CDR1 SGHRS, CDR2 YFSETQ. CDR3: CASSDNSNTEAFF. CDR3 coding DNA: TGCGCCAGCAGTGATAATTCGAACACTGAAGCTTTCTTT. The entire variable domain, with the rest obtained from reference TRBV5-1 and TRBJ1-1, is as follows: KAGVTQTPRYLIKTRGQQVTLSCSPISGHRSVSWYQQTPGQGLQFLFEYFSETQRNKGNFPGRFSGRQFSNSRSEMNVSTLELGDSALYLCASSDNSNTEAFFGQGTRLTVV.

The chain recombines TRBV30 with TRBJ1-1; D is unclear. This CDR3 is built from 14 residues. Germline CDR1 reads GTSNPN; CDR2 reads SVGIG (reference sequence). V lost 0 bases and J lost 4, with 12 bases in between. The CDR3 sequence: CAWSVEGLGTEAFF. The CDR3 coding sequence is TGTGCCTGGAGTGTTGAGGGTTTGGGCACTGAAGCTTTCTTT.

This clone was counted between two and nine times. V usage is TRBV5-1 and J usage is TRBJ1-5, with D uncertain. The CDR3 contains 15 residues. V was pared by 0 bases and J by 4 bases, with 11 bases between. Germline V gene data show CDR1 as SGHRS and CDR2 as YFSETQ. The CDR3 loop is CASSLGVGRNQPQHF. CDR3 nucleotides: TGCGCCAGCAGCTTGGGGGTAGGGAGAAATCAGCCCCAGCATTTT.

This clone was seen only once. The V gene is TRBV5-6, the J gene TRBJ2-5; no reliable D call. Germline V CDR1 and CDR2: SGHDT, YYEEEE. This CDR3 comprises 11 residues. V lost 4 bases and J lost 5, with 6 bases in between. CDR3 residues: CASSIRETQYF. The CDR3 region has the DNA TGTGCCAGCAGCATTCGGGAGACCCAGTACTTC.

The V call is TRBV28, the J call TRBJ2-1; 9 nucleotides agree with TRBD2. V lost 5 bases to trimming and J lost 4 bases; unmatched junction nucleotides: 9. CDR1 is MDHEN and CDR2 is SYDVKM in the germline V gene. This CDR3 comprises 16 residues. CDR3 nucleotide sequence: TGTGCCAGCAGTCCTCTAAAGACTAGCGGATACAATGAGCAGTTCTTC. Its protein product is CASSPLKTSGYNEQFF.

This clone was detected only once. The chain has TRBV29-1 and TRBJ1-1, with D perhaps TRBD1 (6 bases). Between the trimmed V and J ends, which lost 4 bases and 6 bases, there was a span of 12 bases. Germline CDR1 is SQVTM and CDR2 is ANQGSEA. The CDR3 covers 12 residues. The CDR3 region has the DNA TGCAGCGTTGGGGAGGGGGAGGCTGAAGCTTTCTTT. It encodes CSVGEGEAEAFF.